This is a list of T cell receptor beta chains from one sample in a study of T-cell memory formation after mild COVID-19. MiXCR, run by TCRdb on the 5' RACE reads, gives a single entry per CDR3 protein. The data hold around 300,000 distinct CDR3 sequences, with around an eighth observed a single time. The sequencing sample was made of PBMCs or a T cell subset sorted from them (not recorded which). The receptor set was obtained from a man between 18 and 29 years old who had mild COVID-19 (a few samples of this study predate the infection). Cell type and time point are not known. Both conserved end residues are part of each CDR3. The D gene is left open where the match is weak. A clone size is listed for some rows: how often the clone was seen (once, few, many), or a class if it is expanded.

j_call d_call clone_size v_call cdr3_length cdr3_aa cdr3_nt
TRBJ2-7 NA NA TRBV6-5 12 CASSRFGHEQYF TGTGCCAGCAGCCGATTTGGACACGAGCAGTACTTC
TRBJ2-3 NA NA TRBV6-5 18 CASSYPWASRGIEDTQYF TGTGCCAGCAGTTACCCCTGGGCTAGTCGGGGGATTGAGGATACGCAGTATTTT
TRBJ1-6 NA NA TRBV4-3 18 CASSQDLPVYDFNSPLHF TGCGCCAGCAGCCAAGATCTACCGGTGTATGATTTTAATTCACCCCTCCACTTT
TRBJ2-3 NA NA TRBV7-3 13 CASSAGRVDTQYF TGTGCCAGCAGCGCAGGCCGTGTAGATACGCAGTATTTT
TRBJ2-7 NA NA TRBV21-1 14 CASSKTGEVYEQYF TGTGCCAGCAGCAAAACAGGGGAAGTTTACGAGCAGTACTTC
TRBJ2-5 NA NA TRBV29-1 13 CSVGRYDQETQYF TGCAGCGTTGGACGGTACGACCAAGAGACCCAGTACTTC
TRBJ2-7 NA many TRBV9 13 CASSVASNYEQYF TGTGCCAGCAGCGTAGCCAGCAACTACGAGCAGTACTTC
TRBJ1-2 NA many TRBV5-1 16 CASSLDQRRGNYGYTF TGCGCCAGCAGCTTGGACCAGCGGCGGGGTAACTATGGCTACACCTTC
TRBJ2-4 TRBD1 few TRBV28 15 CASSRQGGGKNIQYF TGTGCCAGCAGCCGACAGGGGGGGGGCAAAAACATTCAGTACTTC
TRBJ2-7 NA NA TRBV20-1 13 CSARGEEFYEQYF TGCAGTGCTAGAGGGGAGGAATTTTACGAGCAGTACTTC
TRBJ2-3 TRBD2 few TRBV5-4 18 CASSRPSGGITSTDTQYF TGTGCCAGCAGCAGGCCTAGCGGGGGGATCACAAGCACAGATACGCAGTATTTT
TRBJ2-5 TRBD1 few TRBV20-1 14 CSAVRPSQGAAQYF TGCAGTGCTGTCCGACCCTCACAGGGGGCGGCCCAGTACTTC
TRBJ2-3 TRBD2 few TRBV4-2 19 CASSQDSAGGLPFLDTQYF TGTGCCAGCAGCCAAGATTCAGCGGGGGGGCTACCTTTTCTAGATACGCAGTATTTT
TRBJ1-1 NA few TRBV7-2 14 CASSVQGYGTEAFF TGTGCCAGCAGCGTTCAGGGATATGGCACTGAAGCTTTCTTT
TRBJ2-7 NA many TRBV7-9 13 CASSRGTSYEQYF TGTGCCAGCAGCCGTGGGACTTCCTACGAGCAGTACTTC
TRBJ2-4 NA many TRBV24-1 14 CATSSRVQKNIQYF TGTGCCACCAGTAGTAGGGTCCAAAAAAACATTCAGTACTTC
TRBJ2-5 TRBD2 many TRBV15 17 CATSRDLGLAGSETQYF TGTGCCACCAGCAGAGACCTGGGACTAGCGGGATCAGAGACCCAGTACTTC
TRBJ1-6 NA few TRBV20-1 16 CSARDIQGNHNSPLHF TGCAGTGCTAGAGATATACAGGGAAATCATAATTCACCCCTCCACTTT
TRBJ2-2 TRBD1 NA TRBV7-9 17 CASSFGGTGANTGELFF TGTGCCAGCAGCTTTGGTGGCACAGGGGCGAACACCGGGGAGCTGTTTTTT
TRBJ2-1 NA NA TRBV18 13 CASSPQPGAEQFF TGTGCCAGCTCACCACAGCCGGGGGCTGAGCAGTTCTTC
TRBJ1-6 TRBD1 few TRBV23-1 17 CASSPPDRALYNSPLHF TGCGCCAGCAGTCCCCCGGACAGGGCCCTCTATAATTCACCCCTCCACTTT
TRBJ2-7 TRBD1 few TRBV20-1 13 CSAGRTGVYEQYF TGCAGTGCAGGTAGGACAGGGGTCTACGAGCAGTACTTC
TRBJ2-3 TRBD2 few TRBV24-1 16 CATSDPLAGGEDTQYF TGTGCCACCAGTGACCCACTAGCGGGGGGGGAAGATACGCAGTATTTT
TRBJ2-5 NA NA TRBV11-2 16 CASSLDGPQVEGTQYF TGTGCCAGCAGCTTAGACGGACCTCAGGTAGAGGGGACCCAGTACTTC